This T cell receptor (beta chain) was sequenced during a study of blood T cell repertoires in COVID-19 (dated by TCRdb to about 2020). With regard to the full study: Collaborator samples came from the United States, Italy and Spain and covered acute and convalescent phases of COVID-19. Subjects who had been exposed to COVID-19, were actively infected with it, or had recovered from it provided the deeply sampled blood TCRbeta repertoires that made up the dataset. HLA class I and class II types, where available, came from metadata supplied by the sample provider rather than from assay-based typing. Nearly every sample came with metadata listing a de-identified subject ID, COVID-19 status, age in years and sex. The repertoires were released in a freely available public database meant as a resource for research on the immune response to SARS-CoV-2. The prospective study material was composed of cDNA or gDNA derived from T cells, B-cell-depleted T cells, or PBMCs. Samples were obtained from the ongoing ImmuneRACE study (first 160 participants) and from roughly 1,300 subjects provided by 6 global collaborators. The paper as a whole reports these results and caveats: The amount of clinical and demographic metadata varied by source and participant and was provided uncurated.

TCRbeta CDR3 regions were amplified from genomic DNA using the immunoSEQ Assay, a bias-controlled multiplex PCR. Turning to the authors' computational methods: Within the assay, amplification of reference gene primers was used to estimate how many nucleated cells each sample contained. To quantify the absolute abundance of each unique TCRbeta CDR3 rearrangement, sequence reads were collapsed and filtered. For each sample, productive Simpson clonality was calculated by taking the square root of Simpson's diversity index across productive rearrangements. The immuneACCESS repertoire file appears here via TCRdb, limited to in-frame rearrangements. These files lack a portion of the clones; in checked studies, under half of the deficit traces to unresolved V genes, and the cause of the others is not known. The V and J calls and the clone size are those of that table, but D and trimming were determined from the DNA. A total of some 290,000 clones appear in this sample, approximately 91% of them only once. The leading ten clones occupy 2.3% of the sample.

Enrolling through a virtual design, the prospective study's participants ranged in age from roughly 18 to 89 years and lived across 20 to 30 United States geographic areas. In the prospective study, participants were assigned to cohorts based on the clinical history participants reported in a screening survey and a study questionnaire. Each participant in the prospective study had whole blood, serum and a nasopharyngeal or oropharyngeal swab collected by mobile phlebotomists. Participants in the prospective study had the option to provide additional blood draws and questionnaires over an approximately 2-month period. Before DNA extraction, blood samples from the prospective study were shipped at room temperature or frozen. With regard to this clone: Its cognate antigen has yet to be identified. No quality values exist for individual bases; no much larger clone is one base distant.

In the germline V gene, CDR1 corresponds to SGHRS and CDR2 to YFSETQ. From the cysteine up to the phenylalanine, the CDR3 has a length of 14 residues. Here the CDR3 DNA is all that survives: 42 bases in frame from base 1. V and J are truncated by 5 bases and 3 bases respectively, leaving an intervening sequence of 15 bases. The receptor comes from a middle-aged woman with acute COVID-19. The chain links TRBV5-1 with TRBJ2-7, with a weak D call of TRBD2 (6 bases match). Material: PBMCs or T cells enriched from blood (not recorded which). The nucleotides are TGCGCCAGCAGATTCGGGGGACTCGACTACGAGCAGTACTTC. This sequence encodes CASRFGGLDYEQYF.